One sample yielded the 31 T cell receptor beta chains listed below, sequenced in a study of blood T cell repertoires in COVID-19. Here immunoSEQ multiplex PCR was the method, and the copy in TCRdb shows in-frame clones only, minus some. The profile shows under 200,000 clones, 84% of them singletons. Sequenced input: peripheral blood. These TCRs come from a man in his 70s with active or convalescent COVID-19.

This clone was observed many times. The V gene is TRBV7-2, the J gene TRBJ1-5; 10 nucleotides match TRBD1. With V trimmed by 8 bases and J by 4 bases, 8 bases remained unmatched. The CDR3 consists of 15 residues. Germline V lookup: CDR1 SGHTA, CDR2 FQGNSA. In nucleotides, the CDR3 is TGTGCCAGCGGACGGCGGACAGGGGGAAATCAGCCCCAGCATTTT. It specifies CASGRRTGGNQPQHF.

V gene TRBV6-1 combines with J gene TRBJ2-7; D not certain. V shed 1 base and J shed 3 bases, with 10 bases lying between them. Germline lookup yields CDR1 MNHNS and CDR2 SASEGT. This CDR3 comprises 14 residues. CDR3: CASSEGGRIYEQYF. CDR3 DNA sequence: TGTGCCAGCAGTGAAGGTGGCCGTATCTACGAGCAGTACTTC.

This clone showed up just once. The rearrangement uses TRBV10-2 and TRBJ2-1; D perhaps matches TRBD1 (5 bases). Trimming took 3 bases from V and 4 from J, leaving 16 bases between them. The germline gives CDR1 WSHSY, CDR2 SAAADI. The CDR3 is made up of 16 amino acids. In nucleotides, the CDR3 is TGCGCCAGCAGTGACCCAGACAGCCTCCTTTACAATGAGCAGTTCTTC. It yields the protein CASSDPDSLLYNEQFF.

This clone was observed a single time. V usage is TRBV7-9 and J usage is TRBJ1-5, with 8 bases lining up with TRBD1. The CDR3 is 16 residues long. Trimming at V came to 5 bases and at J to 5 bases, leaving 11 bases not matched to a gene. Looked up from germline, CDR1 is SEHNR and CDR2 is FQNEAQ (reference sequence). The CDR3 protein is CASSTGTGGLHQPQHF. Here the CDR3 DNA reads TGTGCCAGCAGCACCGGGACAGGAGGTCTCCATCAGCCCCAGCATTTT.

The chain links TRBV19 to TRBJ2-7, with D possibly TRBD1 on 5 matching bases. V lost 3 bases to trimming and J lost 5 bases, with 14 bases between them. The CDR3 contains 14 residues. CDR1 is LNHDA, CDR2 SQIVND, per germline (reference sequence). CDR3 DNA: TGTGCCAGTAGTATTTTAAAAGGGGTCAACGAGCAGTACTTC. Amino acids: CASSILKGVNEQYF. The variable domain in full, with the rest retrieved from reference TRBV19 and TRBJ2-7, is DGGITQSPKYLFRKEGQNVTLSCEQNLNHDAMYWYRQDPGQGLRLIYYSQIVNDFQKGDIAEGYSVSREKKESFPLTVTSAQKNPTAFYLCASSILKGVNEQYFGPGTRLTVT.

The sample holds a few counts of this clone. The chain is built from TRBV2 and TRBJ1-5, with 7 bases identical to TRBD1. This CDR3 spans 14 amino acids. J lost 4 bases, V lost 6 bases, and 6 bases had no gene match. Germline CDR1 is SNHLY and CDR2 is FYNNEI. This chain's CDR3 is CASSSGQKNQPQHF. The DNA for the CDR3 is TGTGCCAGCAGCTCGGGACAGAAAAATCAGCCCCAGCATTTT.

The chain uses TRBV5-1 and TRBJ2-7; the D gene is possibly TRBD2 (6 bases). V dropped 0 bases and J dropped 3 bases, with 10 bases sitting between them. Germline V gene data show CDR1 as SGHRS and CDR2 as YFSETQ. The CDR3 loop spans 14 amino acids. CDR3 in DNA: TGCGCCAGCAGCTTGGGCGGGGCCCGCTACGAGCAGTACTTC. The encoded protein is CASSLGGARYEQYF.

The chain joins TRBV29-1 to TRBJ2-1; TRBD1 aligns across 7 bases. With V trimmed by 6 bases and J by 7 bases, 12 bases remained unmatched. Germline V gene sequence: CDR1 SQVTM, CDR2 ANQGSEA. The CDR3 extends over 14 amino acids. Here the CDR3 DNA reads TGCAGCGTGGACGTGGGGACAGCGATTAATGAGCAGTTCTTC. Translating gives CSVDVGTAINEQFF.

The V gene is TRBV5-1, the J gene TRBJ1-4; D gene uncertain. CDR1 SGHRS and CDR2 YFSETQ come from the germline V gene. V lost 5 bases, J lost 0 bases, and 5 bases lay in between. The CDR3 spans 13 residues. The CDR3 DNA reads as TGCGCCAGCAGGGACTCAACTAATGAAAAACTGTTTTTT. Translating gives CASRDSTNEKLFF.

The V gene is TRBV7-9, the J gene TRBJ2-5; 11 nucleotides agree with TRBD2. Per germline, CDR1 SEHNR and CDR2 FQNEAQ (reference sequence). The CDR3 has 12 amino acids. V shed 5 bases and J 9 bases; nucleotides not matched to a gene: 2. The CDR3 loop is CASSRGLAAQYF. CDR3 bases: TGTGCCAGCAGCCGGGGACTAGCGGCCCAGTACTTC.

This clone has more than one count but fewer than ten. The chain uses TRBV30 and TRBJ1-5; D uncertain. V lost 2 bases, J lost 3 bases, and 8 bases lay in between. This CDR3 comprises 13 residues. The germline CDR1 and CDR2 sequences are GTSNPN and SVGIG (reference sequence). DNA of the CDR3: TGTGCCTGGAGTTCTGGAGACAATCAGCCCCAGCATTTT. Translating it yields CAWSSGDNQPQHF.

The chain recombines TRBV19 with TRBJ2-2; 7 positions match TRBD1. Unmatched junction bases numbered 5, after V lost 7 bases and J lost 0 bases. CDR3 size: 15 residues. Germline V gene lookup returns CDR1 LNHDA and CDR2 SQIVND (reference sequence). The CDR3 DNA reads TGTGCCAGTAAACCGACAGGGACGAACACCGGGGAGCTGTTTTTT. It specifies CASKPTGTNTGELFF.

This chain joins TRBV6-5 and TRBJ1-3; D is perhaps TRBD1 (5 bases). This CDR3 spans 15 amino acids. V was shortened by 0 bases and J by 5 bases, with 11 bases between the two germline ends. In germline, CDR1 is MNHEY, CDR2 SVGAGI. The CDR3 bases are TGTGCCAGCAGTTACTCCCCCGGGGGGAGAAACACCATATATTTT. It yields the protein CASSYSPGGRNTIYF.

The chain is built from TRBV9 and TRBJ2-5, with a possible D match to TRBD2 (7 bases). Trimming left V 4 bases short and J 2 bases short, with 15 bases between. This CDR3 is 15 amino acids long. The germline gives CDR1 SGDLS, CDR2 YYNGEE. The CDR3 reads CASSPRGAAQETQYF. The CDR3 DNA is TGTGCCAGCAGCCCCCGGGGGGCAGCGCAAGAGACCCAGTACTTC.

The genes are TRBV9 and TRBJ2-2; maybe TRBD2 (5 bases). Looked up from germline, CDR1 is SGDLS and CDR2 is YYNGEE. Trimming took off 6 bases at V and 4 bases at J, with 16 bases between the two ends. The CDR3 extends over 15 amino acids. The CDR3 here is CASKYSPRGTGELFF. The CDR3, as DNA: TGTGCCAGCAAATATAGTCCCCGGGGCACCGGGGAGCTGTTTTTT.

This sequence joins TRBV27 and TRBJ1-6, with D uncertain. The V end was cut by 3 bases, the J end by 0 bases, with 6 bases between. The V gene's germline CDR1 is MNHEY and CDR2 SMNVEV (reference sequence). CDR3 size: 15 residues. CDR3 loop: CASSFSSSYNSPLHF. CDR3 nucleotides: TGTGCCAGCAGTTTCTCTAGCTCCTATAATTCACCCCTCCACTTT.

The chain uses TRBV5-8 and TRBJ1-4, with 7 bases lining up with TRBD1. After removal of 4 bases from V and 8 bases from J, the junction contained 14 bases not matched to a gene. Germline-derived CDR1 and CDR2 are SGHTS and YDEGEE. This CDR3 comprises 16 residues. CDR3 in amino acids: CASSRSGQVLGEKLFF. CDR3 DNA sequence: TGTGCCAGCAGCCGATCCGGACAGGTCTTGGGAGAAAAACTGTTTTTT.

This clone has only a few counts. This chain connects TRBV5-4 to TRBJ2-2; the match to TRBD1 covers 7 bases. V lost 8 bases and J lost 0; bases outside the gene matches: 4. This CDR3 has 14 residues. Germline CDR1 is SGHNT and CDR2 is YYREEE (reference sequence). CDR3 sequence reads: CASTTGTNTGELFF. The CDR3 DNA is TGTGCCAGTACGACAGGGACGAACACCGGGGAGCTGTTTTTT.

DNA for the CDR3: TGTGCCAGCAGGACGGGGAGGGTAGGGACTGAAGCTTTCTTT. Protein sequence: CASRTGRVGTEAFF. The V gene is TRBV7-2, the J gene TRBJ1-1, with D uncertain. This CDR3 is built from 14 residues. The V gene lost 6 bases and the J gene lost 5 bases, with 16 bases spanning the gap. CDR1 and CDR2 from the germline V gene are SGHTA and FQGNSA.

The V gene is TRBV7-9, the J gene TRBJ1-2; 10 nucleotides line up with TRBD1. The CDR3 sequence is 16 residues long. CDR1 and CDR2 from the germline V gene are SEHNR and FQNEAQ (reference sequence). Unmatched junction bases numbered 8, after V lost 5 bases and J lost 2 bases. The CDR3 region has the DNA TGTGCCAGCAGCCCCGACAGGGGGCCGTCGAACTATGGCTACACCTTC. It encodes CASSPDRGPSNYGYTF.

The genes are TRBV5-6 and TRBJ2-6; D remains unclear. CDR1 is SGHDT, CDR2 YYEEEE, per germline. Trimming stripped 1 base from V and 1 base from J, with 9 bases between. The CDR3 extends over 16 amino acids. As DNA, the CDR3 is TGTGCCAGCAGCTTGTTTGTGTCTTCTGGGGCCAACGTCCTGACTTTC. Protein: CASSLFVSSGANVLTF. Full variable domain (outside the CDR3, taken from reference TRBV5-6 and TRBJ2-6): DAGVTQSPTHLIKTRGQQVTLRCSPKSGHDTVSWYQQALGQGPQFIFQYYEEEERQRGNFPDRFSGHQFPNYSSELNVNALLLGDSALYLCASSLFVSSGANVLTFGAGSRLTVL.

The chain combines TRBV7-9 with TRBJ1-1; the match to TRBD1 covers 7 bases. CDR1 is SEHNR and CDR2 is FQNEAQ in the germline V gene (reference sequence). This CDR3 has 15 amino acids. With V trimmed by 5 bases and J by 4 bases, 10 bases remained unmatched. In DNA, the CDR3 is TGTGCCAGCAGCCCTCCAGACAGGGCTCGCACTGAAGCTTTCTTT. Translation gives CASSPPDRARTEAFF.

CDR3 sequence: CASSQERGSHEQYF. CDR3 in DNA: TGTGCCAGCAGCCAAGAGAGAGGGAGCCACGAGCAGTACTTC. The chain uses TRBV4-2 and TRBJ2-7; a weak D match, TRBD2 (5 bases). This CDR3 is built from 14 residues. Germline loops: CDR1 LGHNA, CDR2 YNFKEQ. Trimming removed 0 bases at V and 5 bases at J, with 11 bases between.

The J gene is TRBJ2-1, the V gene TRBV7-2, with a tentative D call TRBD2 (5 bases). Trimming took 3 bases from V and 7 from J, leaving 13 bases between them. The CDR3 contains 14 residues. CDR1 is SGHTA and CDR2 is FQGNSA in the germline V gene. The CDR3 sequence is CASSLMSSQNEQFF. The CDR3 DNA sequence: TGTGCCAGCAGCTTGATGTCTAGCCAGAATGAGCAGTTCTTC.

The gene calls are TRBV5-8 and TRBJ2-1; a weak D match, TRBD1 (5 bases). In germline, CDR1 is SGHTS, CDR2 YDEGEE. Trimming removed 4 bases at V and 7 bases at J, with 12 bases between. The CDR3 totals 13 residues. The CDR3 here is CASSSRGRNEQFF. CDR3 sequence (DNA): TGTGCCAGCAGCAGTAGGGGAAGGAATGAGCAGTTCTTC.

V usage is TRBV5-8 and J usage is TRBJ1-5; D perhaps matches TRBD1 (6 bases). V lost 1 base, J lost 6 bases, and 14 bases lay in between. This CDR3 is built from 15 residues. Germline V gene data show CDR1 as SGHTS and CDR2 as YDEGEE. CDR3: CASSLYRENLQPQHF. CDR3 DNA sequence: TGTGCCAGCAGCTTGTACAGGGAGAACCTTCAGCCCCAGCATTTT.

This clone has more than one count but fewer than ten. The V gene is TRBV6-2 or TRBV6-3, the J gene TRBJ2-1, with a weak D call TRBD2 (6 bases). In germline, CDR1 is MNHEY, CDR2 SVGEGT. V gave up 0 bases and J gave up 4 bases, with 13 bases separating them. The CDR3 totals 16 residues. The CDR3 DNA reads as TGTGCCAGCAGTTACTCGCGGGGTATGGGATACAATGAGCAGTTCTTC. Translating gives CASSYSRGMGYNEQFF.

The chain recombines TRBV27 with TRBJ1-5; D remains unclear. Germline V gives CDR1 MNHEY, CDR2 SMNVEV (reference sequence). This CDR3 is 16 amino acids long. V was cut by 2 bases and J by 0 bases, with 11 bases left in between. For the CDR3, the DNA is TGTGCCAGCAGTTTAAACCACCGGTATAGCAATCAGCCCCAGCATTTT. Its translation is CASSLNHRYSNQPQHF.

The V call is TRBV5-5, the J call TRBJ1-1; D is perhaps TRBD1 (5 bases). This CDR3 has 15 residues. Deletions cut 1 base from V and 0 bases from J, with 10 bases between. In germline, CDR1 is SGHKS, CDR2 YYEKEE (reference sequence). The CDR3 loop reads CASSLRRDVNTEAFF. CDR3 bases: TGTGCCAGCAGCTTGAGGAGGGACGTGAACACTGAAGCTTTCTTT.

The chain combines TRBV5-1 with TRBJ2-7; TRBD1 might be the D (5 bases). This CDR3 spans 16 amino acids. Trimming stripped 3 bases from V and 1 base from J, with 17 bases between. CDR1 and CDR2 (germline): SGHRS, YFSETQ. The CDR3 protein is CASSSEGVGFSYEQYF. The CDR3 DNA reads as TGCGCCAGCAGCTCCGAAGGGGTAGGGTTTTCCTACGAGCAGTACTTC. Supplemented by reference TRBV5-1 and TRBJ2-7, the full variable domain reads KAGVTQTPRYLIKTRGQQVTLSCSPISGHRSVSWYQQTPGQGLQFLFEYFSETQRNKGNFPGRFSGRQFSNSRSEMNVSTLELGDSALYLCASSSEGVGFSYEQYFGPGTRLTVT.

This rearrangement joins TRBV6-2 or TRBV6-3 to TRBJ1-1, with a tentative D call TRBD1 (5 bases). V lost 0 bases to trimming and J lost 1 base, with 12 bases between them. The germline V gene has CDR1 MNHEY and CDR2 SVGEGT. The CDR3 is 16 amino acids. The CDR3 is CASSYSLQDRNTEAFF. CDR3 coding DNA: TGTGCCAGCAGTTACTCTTTACAGGACCGGAACACTGAAGCTTTCTTT.